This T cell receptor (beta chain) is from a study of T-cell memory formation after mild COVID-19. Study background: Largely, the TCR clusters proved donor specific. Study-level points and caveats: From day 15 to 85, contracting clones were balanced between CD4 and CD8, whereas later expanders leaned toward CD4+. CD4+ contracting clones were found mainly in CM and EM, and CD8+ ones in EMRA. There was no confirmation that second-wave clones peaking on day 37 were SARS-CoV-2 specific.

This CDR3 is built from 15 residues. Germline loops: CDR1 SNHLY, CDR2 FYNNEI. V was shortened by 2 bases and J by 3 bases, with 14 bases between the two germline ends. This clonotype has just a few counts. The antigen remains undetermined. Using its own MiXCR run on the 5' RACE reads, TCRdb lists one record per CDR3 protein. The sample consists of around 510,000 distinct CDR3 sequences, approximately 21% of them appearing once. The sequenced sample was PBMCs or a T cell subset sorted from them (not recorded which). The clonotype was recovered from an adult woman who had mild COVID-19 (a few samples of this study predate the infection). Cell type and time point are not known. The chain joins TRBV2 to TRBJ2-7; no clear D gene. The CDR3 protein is CASSEFDNGGYEQYF. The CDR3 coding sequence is TGTGCCAGCAGTGAATTTGACAACGGTGGCTACGAGCAGTACTTC.